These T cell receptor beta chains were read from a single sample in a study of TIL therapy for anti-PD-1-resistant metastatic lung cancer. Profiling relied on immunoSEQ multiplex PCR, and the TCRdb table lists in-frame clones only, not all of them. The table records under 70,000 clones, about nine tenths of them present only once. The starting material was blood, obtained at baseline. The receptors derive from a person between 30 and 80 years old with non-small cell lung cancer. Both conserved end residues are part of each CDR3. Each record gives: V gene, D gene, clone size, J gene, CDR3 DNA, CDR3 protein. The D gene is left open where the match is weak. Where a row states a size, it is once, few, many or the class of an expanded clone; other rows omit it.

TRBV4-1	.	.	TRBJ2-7	TGCGCCAGCAGCCAAGAATCGGGGAACGAGCAGTACTTC	CASSQESGNEQYF
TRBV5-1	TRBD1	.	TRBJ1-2	TGCGCCAGCAGCTTGGTTGGGCAGGGGGGTAACTATGGCTACACCTTC	CASSLVGQGGNYGYTF
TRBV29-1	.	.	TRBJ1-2	TGCAGCGTTGGGGACGGGCCCTTGGGAGGCTACACCTTC	CSVGDGPLGGYTF
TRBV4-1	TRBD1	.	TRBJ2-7	TGCGCCAGCAGCTACCAACCGGGACAGGGGAACTACGAGCAGTACTTC	CASSYQPGQGNYEQYF
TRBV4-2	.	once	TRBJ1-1	TGTGCCAGCAGCCAAGAAGCGCAGAACACTGAAGCTTTCTTT	CASSQEAQNTEAFF
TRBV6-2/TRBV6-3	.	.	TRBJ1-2	TGTGCCAGCAGTTACACCTCGAACGGTGGCTACACCTTC	CASSYTSNGGYTF
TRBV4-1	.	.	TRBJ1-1	TGCGCCAGCAGCCCCGAAGGTGAAGGAGCTATCTTTGAAGCTTTCTTT	CASSPEGEGAIFEAFF
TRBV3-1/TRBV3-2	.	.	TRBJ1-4	TGTGCCAGCAGCCAAGATGAGGGGTTTAGTGAAAAACTGTTTTTT	CASSQDEGFSEKLFF
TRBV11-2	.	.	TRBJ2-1	TGTGCCAGCAGCTATTCGGTGTCCTACAATGAGCAGTTCTTC	CASSYSVSYNEQFF
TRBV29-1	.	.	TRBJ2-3	TGCAGCGTTGGGGTCGGCACAGATACGCAGTATTTT	CSVGVGTDTQYF
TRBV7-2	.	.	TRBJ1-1	TGTGCCAGCAGCTTACTCGGGGGCGCGTGGACTGAAGCTTTCTTT	CASSLLGGAWTEAFF
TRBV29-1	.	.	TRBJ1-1	TGCAGCGCAGCACCACAAGGGGGGAAAATTGAAGCTTTCTTT	CSAAPQGGKIEAFF
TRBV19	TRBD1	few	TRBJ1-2	TGTGCCAGTAGTGCTCAGGGGGCTGTGATGTATGGCTACACCTTC	CASSAQGAVMYGYTF
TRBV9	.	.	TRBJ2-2	TGTGCCAGCAGCCTAATTGACGGACATAGCGGGGAGCTGTTTTTT	CASSLIDGHSGELFF
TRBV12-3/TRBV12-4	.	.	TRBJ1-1	TGTGCCAGCAGTTTAAGAGGTAACACTGAAGCTTTCTTT	CASSLRGNTEAFF
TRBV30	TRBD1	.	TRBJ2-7	TGTGCCTGGAGGCAACCGGGACAGGGAATGTCCTACGAGCAGTACTTC	CAWRQPGQGMSYEQYF
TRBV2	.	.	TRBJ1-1	TGTGCCAGCAGTAAGGACTGGAACACTGAAGCTTTCTTT	CASSKDWNTEAFF
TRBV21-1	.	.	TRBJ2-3	TGTGCCAGCAGGTCGGGGAGGGGCCGAGATACGCAGTATTTT	CASRSGRGRDTQYF
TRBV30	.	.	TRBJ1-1	TGTGCCTGGGAGTTTGACAGGAATACTGAAGCTTTCTTT	CAWEFDRNTEAFF
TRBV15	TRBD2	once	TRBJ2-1	TGTGCCACCAGCAGGGAGACTAGCGGGAGAGACAATGAGCAGTTCTTC	CATSRETSGRDNEQFF
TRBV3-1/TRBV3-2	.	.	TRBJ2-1	TGTGCCAGCAGCCGTACCCCCGGGACTCGAGAGGGGAATGAGCAGTTCTTC	CASSRTPGTREGNEQFF
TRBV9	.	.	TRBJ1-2	TGTGCCAGCAGCGTAGACCAGGGGACGAACTATGGCTACACCTTC	CASSVDQGTNYGYTF
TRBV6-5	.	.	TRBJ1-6	TGTGCCAGCAGTTCTCCTCCCGGGGGCTCTAATTCACCCCTCCACTTT	CASSSPPGGSNSPLHF
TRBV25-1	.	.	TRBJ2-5	TGTGCCAGCAGTGGGATTTTTTTGGCACGGTGGTTTGAGACCCAGTACTTC	CASSGIFLARWFETQYF
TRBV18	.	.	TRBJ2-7	TGTGCCAGCTCACCAGGGTTTTCGGATATAGAAGAGCAGTACTTC	CASSPGFSDIEEQYF
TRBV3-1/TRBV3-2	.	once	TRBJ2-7	TGTGCCAGCAGCCAAGTTGTACAGGGCCCCTACGAGCAGTACTTC	CASSQVVQGPYEQYF
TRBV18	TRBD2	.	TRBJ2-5	TGTGCCAGCTCACCCACAGCGGGACAAGAGACCCAGTACTTC	CASSPTAGQETQYF
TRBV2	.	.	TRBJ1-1	TGTGCCAGCAGCGTACAGGCCACGAACACTGAAGCTTTCTTT	CASSVQATNTEAFF
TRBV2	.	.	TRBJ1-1	TGTGCCTCCATCGGGGGTCCCATGAACACTGAAGCTTTCTTT	CASIGGPMNTEAFF
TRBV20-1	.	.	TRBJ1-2	TGCAGTGCTCTGTGGGGGAATGGCTACACCTTC	CSALWGNGYTF
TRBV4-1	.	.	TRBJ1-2	TGCGCCAGCAGCCCCCAGAATCTAAACTATGGCTACACCTTC	CASSPQNLNYGYTF
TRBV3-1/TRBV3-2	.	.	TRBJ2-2	TGTGCCAGCAGACTCACAGGGAACGGGGAGCTGTTTTTT	CASRLTGNGELFF
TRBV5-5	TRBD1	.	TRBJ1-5	TGTGCCAGCAGCTTGGGGACAGGGGGCCCGTATAGCAATCAGCCCCAGCATTTT	CASSLGTGGPYSNQPQHF
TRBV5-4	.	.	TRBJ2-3	TGTGCCAGCAGCGCAGGGCCTGACACAGATACGCAGTATTTT	CASSAGPDTDTQYF
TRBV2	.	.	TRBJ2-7	TGTGCCAGCAGTGAATTTCGGGACAACTCCTACGAGCAGTACTTC	CASSEFRDNSYEQYF
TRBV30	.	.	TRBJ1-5	TGTGCCTGGGGACCGTCCCGTCTCTATCAGCCCCAGCATTTT	CAWGPSRLYQPQHF
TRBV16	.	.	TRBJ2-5	TGTGCCAGCAGCCCCCAGACGGGAGTCATAGAGACCCAGTACTTC	CASSPQTGVIETQYF